Listed here is a single TCR beta chain. Its antigen remains unknown. A junction end diverges from the germline sequence, so it may reflect a read error. Co-extraction yielded RNA and DNA from approximately 22-30 mg of unsorted bulk tissue. The patients carried chronic HBV infection and had received no treatment. This record belongs to a study of tumor-infiltrating lymphocytes in primary liver carcinoma. Turning to the study itself: Subjects consisted of male and female patients aged 30 to 69 years. Sequenced samples came back with roughly 3.65 to 8 million productive TCRbeta reads, and the counts looked alike across tissue types.

Making TCR beta cDNA involved 400 to 600 ng total RNA and a constant-region primer. Libraries for TCR beta were built through three nested multiplex PCR rounds, which together made up a slightly modified ARM-PCR procedure. TCRdb reprocessed the multiplex PCR reads via MiXCR and lists one record per CDR3 protein. The sample consists of over 40,000 distinct CDR3 sequences, around 77% of them appearing once. Findings of the study overall: Only about 7-24% of top clones were detected in all five tumor regions.

The sequence was obtained from a middle-aged man with primary liver carcinoma and hepatitis B virus infection. What was sequenced was liver tumor tissue from sampling region 5. The subset here: tumor region T5, tumor centre.

CDR3 DNA sequence: TGTGCCATCAGTGACTCGGGGAGCTCTTGGGCCAACGTCCTGACTTTC. Amino acid sequence: CAISDSGSSWANVLTF. The chain combines TRBV6-4 with TRBJ2-6, with D perhaps matching TRBD2 (5 bases). Germline lookup yields CDR1 MRHNA and CDR2 SNTAGT. This CDR3 has 16 amino acids.